Below, 9 T cell receptor beta chains from the same sample are listed, as sequenced in a study of pediatric ulcerative colitis. Sequencing used immunoSEQ multiplex PCR; TCRdb keeps in-frame clones, though not all of them. Of 55,000 to 65,000 clones listed, 70% to 80% were seen once; the top ten hold 5.2%. The sequenced sample was blood. These receptors all come from a boy younger than 18 with moderate ulcerative colitis.

The chain has TRBV14 and TRBJ2-1; no reliable D call. The CDR3 extends over 15 amino acids. Per germline, CDR1 SGHDN and CDR2 FVKESK. The V gene lost 2 bases and the J gene lost 0 bases, with 8 bases spanning the gap. CDR3 region: CASSQQTGSYNEQFF. Here the CDR3 DNA reads TGTGCCAGCAGCCAACAGACGGGCTCCTACAATGAGCAGTTCTTC.

V is TRBV6-5 and J is TRBJ1-1; TRBD1 agrees at 7 bases. This CDR3 is 14 amino acids long. Germline V gene data show CDR1 as MNHEY and CDR2 as SVGAGI. V gave up 2 bases and J gave up 1 base; unmatched junction bases: 1. CDR3 residues: CASSYKGANTEAFF. CDR3 sequence (DNA): TGTGCCAGCAGTTACAAGGGGGCGAACACTGAAGCTTTCTTT.

This clone was found a few times. CDR3 in amino acids: CASSEWFRGSTYEQYF. The CDR3 nucleotides are TGTGCCAGCAGTGAATGGTTCAGGGGCTCTACCTACGAGCAGTACTTC. This rearrangement joins TRBV2 to TRBJ2-7, with D tentatively TRBD1 (6 bases). Trimming removed 2 bases at V and 2 bases at J, with 16 bases between. Germline V gene lookup returns CDR1 SNHLY and CDR2 FYNNEI. This CDR3 is built from 16 residues. Full variable domain (missing parts from reference TRBV2 and TRBJ2-7): EPEVTQTPSHQVTQMGQEVILRCVPISNHLYFYWYRQILGQKVEFLVSFYNNEISEKSEIFDDQFSVERPDGSNFTLKIRSTKLEDSAMYFCASSEWFRGSTYEQYFGPGTRLTVT.

V usage is TRBV19 and J usage is TRBJ1-2, with D maybe TRBD1 (5 bases). Germline CDR1 reads LNHDA; CDR2 reads SQIVND (reference sequence). Trimming removed 6 bases at V and 7 bases at J, with 15 bases between. CDR3 length equals 13 residues. CDR3 loop: CASSERGIGGYTF. Written as DNA, the CDR3 is TGTGCCAGTAGCGAGCGGGGGATCGGTGGCTACACCTTC.

This chain joins TRBV2 and TRBJ2-3; the D gene is possibly TRBD2 (5 bases). The V gene lost 8 bases and the J gene lost 4 bases, with 19 bases spanning the gap. CDR1 is SNHLY and CDR2 is FYNNEI in the germline V gene. The length of the CDR3 is 15 residues. CDR3 in amino acids: CASVNRDWAPDTQYF. The CDR3 DNA sequence: TGTGCCAGCGTAAACCGGGATTGGGCCCCAGATACGCAGTATTTT.

The rearrangement links TRBV5-1 to TRBJ1-2; possibly TRBD1 for D (5 bases). The germline V and J ends were trimmed by 2 bases and 6 bases, with 11 bases remaining between them. The V gene's germline CDR1 is SGHRS and CDR2 YFSETQ. CDR3 size: 13 residues. The CDR3 region has the DNA TGCGCCAGCAGCTTCTCTGGGGCGGATGGCTACACCTTC. Translated: CASSFSGADGYTF.

The V call is TRBV7-8, the J call TRBJ1-2; tentatively, D is TRBD1 (6 bases). The germline gives CDR1 SGHVS, CDR2 FQNEAQ. V lost 1 base to trimming and J lost 8 bases, with 17 bases between them. The CDR3 spans 15 residues. The chain's CDR3 is CASSLEVGGALGYTF. In DNA, the CDR3 is TGTGCCAGCAGCTTAGAAGTTGGGGGGGCTCTGGGCTACACCTTC.

The J gene is TRBJ2-5, the V gene TRBV10-1, with D tentatively TRBD2 (6 bases). V lost 0 bases to trimming and J lost 4 bases, with 9 bases between them. CDR3 size: 14 residues. CDR1 is WNHNN and CDR2 is SYGVQD in the germline V gene (reference sequence). CDR3 DNA: TGCGCCAGCAGTGAGTCTCAGGGAGGAGAGACCCAGTACTTC. This translates into CASSESQGGETQYF.

This clone was observed a handful of times. This chain connects TRBV5-1 to TRBJ1-1; D is perhaps TRBD1 (6 bases). The CDR3 is made up of 14 amino acids. Germline V gives CDR1 SGHRS, CDR2 YFSETQ. V shed 4 bases and J shed 7 bases, with 17 bases lying between them. The CDR3 loop reads CASSPTQGRGEAFF. The CDR3 DNA reads TGCGCCAGCAGCCCGACACAGGGTAGAGGTGAAGCTTTCTTT.